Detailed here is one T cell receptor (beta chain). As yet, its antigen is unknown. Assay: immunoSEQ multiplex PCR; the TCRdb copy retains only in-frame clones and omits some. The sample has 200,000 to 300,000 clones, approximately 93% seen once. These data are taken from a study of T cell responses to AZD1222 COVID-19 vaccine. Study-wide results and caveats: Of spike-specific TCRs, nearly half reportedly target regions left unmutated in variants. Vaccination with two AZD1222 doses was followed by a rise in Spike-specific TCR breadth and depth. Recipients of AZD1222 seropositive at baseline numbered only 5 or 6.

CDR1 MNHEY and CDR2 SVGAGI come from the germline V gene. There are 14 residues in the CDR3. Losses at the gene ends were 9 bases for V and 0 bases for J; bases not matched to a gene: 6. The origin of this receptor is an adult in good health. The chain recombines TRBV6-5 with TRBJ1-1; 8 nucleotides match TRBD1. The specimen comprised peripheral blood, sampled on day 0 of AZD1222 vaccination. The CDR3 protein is CASGEGQVNTEAFF. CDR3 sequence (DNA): TGTGCCAGTGGGGAGGGACAGGTGAACACTGAAGCTTTCTTT.